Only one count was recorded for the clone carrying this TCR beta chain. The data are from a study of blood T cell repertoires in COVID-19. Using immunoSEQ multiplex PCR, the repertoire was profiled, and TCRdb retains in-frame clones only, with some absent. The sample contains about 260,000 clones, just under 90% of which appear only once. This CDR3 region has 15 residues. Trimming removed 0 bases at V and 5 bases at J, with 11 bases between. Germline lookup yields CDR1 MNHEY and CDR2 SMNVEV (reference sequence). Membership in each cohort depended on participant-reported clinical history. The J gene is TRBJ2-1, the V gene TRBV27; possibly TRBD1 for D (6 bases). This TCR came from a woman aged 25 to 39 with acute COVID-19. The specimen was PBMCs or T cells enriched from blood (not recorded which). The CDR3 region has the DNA TGTGCCAGCAGTTTATCAGGGACATACCACAATGAGCAGTTCTTC. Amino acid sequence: CASSLSGTYHNEQFF.